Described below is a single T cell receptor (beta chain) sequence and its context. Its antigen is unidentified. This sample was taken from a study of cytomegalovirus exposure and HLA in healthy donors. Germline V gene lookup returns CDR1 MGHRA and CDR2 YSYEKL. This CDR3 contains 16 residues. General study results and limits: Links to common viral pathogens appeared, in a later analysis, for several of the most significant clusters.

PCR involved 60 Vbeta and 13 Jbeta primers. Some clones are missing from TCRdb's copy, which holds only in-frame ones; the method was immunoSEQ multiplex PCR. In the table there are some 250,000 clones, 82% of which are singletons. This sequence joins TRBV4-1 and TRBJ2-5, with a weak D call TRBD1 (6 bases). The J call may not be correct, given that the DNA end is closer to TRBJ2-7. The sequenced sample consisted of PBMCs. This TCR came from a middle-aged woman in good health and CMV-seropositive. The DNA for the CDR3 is TGCGCCAGCAGCCAAGTCCTTACAGGGCCAGGATACGAGCAGTACTTC. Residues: CASSQVLTGPGYEQYF.